The 24 T cell receptor beta chains listed next were all sequenced from one sample in a study of blood T cell repertoires in COVID-19. Generated by immunoSEQ multiplex PCR, the TCRdb table keeps only in-frame clones and is missing some. The sample holds about 88,000 clones; 70% to 90% are singletons and the top ten take about 3%. Sequences were obtained from peripheral blood. Receptor source: a woman over 75 with acute or convalescent COVID-19.

The genes are TRBV5-1 and TRBJ1-2; 7 bases are shared with TRBD1. This CDR3 has 14 residues. V lost 2 bases to trimming and J lost 11 bases; unmatched junction nucleotides: 12. CDR1 is SGHRS, CDR2 YFSETQ, per germline. CDR3 nucleotides: TGCGCCAGCAGCTTACAAACAGGGGAAAGGACATACACCTTC. It encodes CASSLQTGERTYTF.

The chain has TRBV5-1 and TRBJ2-5, with 14 bases aligning to TRBD2. Germline values: CDR1 SGHRS, CDR2 YFSETQ. The CDR3 has 17 amino acids. The V gene end was trimmed by 3 bases and the J gene end by 2 bases; junction bases not matched to a gene: 6. The CDR3 DNA reads as TGCGCCAGCAGCTCCGGACTAGCGGGAGGCCCTCAAGAGACCCAGTACTTC. This encodes CASSSGLAGGPQETQYF.

The chain recombines TRBV28 with TRBJ2-7; possibly TRBD1 for D (5 bases). The V gene's germline CDR1 is MDHEN and CDR2 SYDVKM. V lost 3 bases to trimming and J lost 2 bases, with 17 bases between them. CDR3 length: 16 amino acids. The CDR3 coding sequence is TGTGCCAGCAGTTTTCCGGCGGCAGGGTCTCCCTACGAGCAGTACTTC. Amino acid sequence: CASSFPAAGSPYEQYF.

This clone was detected a few times. The V gene is TRBV14, the J gene TRBJ2-7, with D possibly being TRBD2 (7 bases). V shed 4 bases and J shed 2 bases, with 21 bases lying between them. This CDR3 contains 17 residues. Germline loops: CDR1 SGHDN, CDR2 FVKESK. The DNA for the CDR3 is TGTGCCAGCAGCCGAGGCCGTCTTCGAGGGGGGGCCTACGAGCAGTACTTC. This codes for CASSRGRLRGGAYEQYF. Looking up the rest from reference TRBV14 and TRBJ2-7 gives the full variable domain: EAGVTQFPSHSVIEKGQTVTLRCDPISGHDNLYWYRRVMGKEIKFLLHFVKESKQDESGMPNNRFLAERTGGTYSTLKVQPAELEDSGVYFCASSRGRLRGGAYEQYFGPGTRLTVT.

The V and J genes are TRBV5-4 and TRBJ2-3, with 10 bases that match TRBD2. Unmatched junction bases numbered 7, after V lost 2 bases and J lost 1 base. This CDR3 has 17 residues. Germline assignment: CDR1 SGHNT and CDR2 YYREEE (reference sequence). The CDR3 region is CASSFTAGGLGTDTQYF. The CDR3 coding sequence is TGTGCCAGCAGCTTTACAGCGGGAGGGCTGGGCACAGATACGCAGTATTTT.

The CDR3 spells CASSPRRLAASTDTQYF. The DNA for the CDR3 is TGTGCCAGCAGTCCCCGTCGACTAGCGGCTAGCACAGATACGCAGTATTTT. The chain combines TRBV6-6 with TRBJ2-3; 9 bases are shared with TRBD2. The CDR3 covers 17 residues. V was pared by 5 bases and J by 0 bases, with 9 bases of the junction left unmatched. Germline assignment: CDR1 MNHNY and CDR2 SVGAGI (reference sequence).

This clone was seen a handful of times. The genes are TRBV19 and TRBJ1-3, with a possible D match to TRBD1 (6 bases). This CDR3 spans 16 amino acids. Per the germline V gene, CDR1 is LNHDA and CDR2 is SQIVND (reference sequence). Trimming took 6 bases from V and 3 from J, leaving 18 bases between them. CDR3 sequence (DNA): TGTGCCAGTAGAGCCGAAGGGACACGTATTGGAAACACCATATATTTT. Its protein product is CASRAEGTRIGNTIYF.

The J gene is TRBJ1-1, the V gene TRBV7-6, with unresolved D. Deletions cut 5 bases from V and 7 bases from J, with 11 bases between. The germline V gene encodes CDR1 SGHVS and CDR2 FNYEAQ. This CDR3 contains 12 residues. The CDR3 bases are TGTGCCAGCAGCAACCGGGGAAGTGAAGCTTTCTTT. Amino acids: CASSNRGSEAFF.

The chain links TRBV13 to TRBJ2-6; TRBD1 aligns across 12 bases. After removal of 4 bases from V and 4 bases from J, the junction contained 5 bases not matched to a gene. CDR3 length: 17 residues. CDR1 and CDR2 from the germline V gene are PRHDT and FYEKMQ (reference sequence). The CDR3 reads CASSSGQGAPGANVLTF. CDR3 sequence (DNA): TGTGCCAGCAGCTCGGGACAGGGGGCGCCCGGGGCCAACGTCCTGACTTTC.

The gene calls are TRBV5-4 and TRBJ2-1; 7 bases agree with TRBD1. The V segment lost 3 bases and the J segment 0 bases; nucleotides outside the gene matches: 6. This CDR3 has 16 residues. Germline V gives CDR1 SGHNT, CDR2 YYREEE (reference sequence). The chain's CDR3 is CASSSRTGSSYNEQFF. The CDR3 DNA sequence: TGTGCCAGCAGCTCCCGGACAGGCAGCTCCTACAATGAGCAGTTCTTC.

The CDR3 DNA reads as TGTGCCAGCAGTGAAGACATGAACTATGGCTACACCTTC. Translated: CASSEDMNYGYTF. V and J are TRBV2 and TRBJ1-2, with no clear D. Trimming took 1 base from V and 2 from J, leaving 5 bases between them. Germline V gene data show CDR1 as SNHLY and CDR2 as FYNNEI. This CDR3 has 13 residues.

V is TRBV30 and J is TRBJ2-1, with D maybe TRBD1 (6 bases). CDR3 size: 12 residues. Trimming took off 7 bases at V and 7 bases at J, with 14 bases between the two ends. CDR1 is GTSNPN and CDR2 is SVGIG in the germline V gene (reference sequence). The CDR3 here is CAFSFTGNEQFF. CDR3 coding DNA: TGTGCCTTTTCTTTTACAGGGAATGAGCAGTTCTTC.

V is TRBV7-2 and J is TRBJ2-1, with TRBD2 as a possible D gene (6 bases). Germline CDR1 SGHTA, CDR2 FQGNSA. V lost 5 bases and J 4 bases, leaving 12 bases between the germline ends. The CDR3 runs to 14 residues. CDR3 loop: CASSARTIYNEQFF. CDR3 nucleotide sequence: TGTGCCAGCAGCGCCAGGACTATATACAATGAGCAGTTCTTC.

This clone was observed a handful of times. This chain joins TRBV13 and TRBJ1-1; possible D gene TRBD1, 5 bases. CDR1 and CDR2 from the germline V gene are PRHDT and FYEKMQ (reference sequence). V lost 5 bases, J lost 1 base, and 23 bases lay in between. CDR3 length: 18 amino acids. The CDR3 region is CASSPSWGGAEGNTEAFF. The CDR3, as DNA: TGTGCCAGCAGCCCCTCGTGGGGAGGGGCTGAGGGGAACACTGAAGCTTTCTTT.

V usage is TRBV18 and J usage is TRBJ2-7, with 7 bases identical to TRBD1. CDR1 and CDR2 (germline): KGHSH, LQKENI. CDR3 length equals 14 residues. With V trimmed by 3 bases and J by 4 bases, 6 bases remained unmatched. The CDR3 is CASSPRQGAYEQYF. The DNA of the CDR3 is TGTGCCAGCTCACCTCGACAGGGAGCTTACGAGCAGTACTTC.

This chain connects TRBV15 to TRBJ2-5, with 7 bases identical to TRBD1. The CDR3 extends over 17 amino acids. Germline V gene data show CDR1 as LNHNV and CDR2 as YYDKDF (reference sequence). V shed 0 bases and J 4 bases; nucleotides not matched to a gene: 11. The chain's CDR3 is CATSRDHRQGPGETQYF. In DNA, the CDR3 is TGTGCCACCAGCAGAGACCACCGACAGGGCCCGGGAGAGACCCAGTACTTC.

The chain couples TRBV28 to TRBJ1-6, with D perhaps matching TRBD1 (6 bases). V lost 2 bases to trimming and J lost 5 bases, with 13 bases between them. The CDR3 covers 16 residues. The V gene's germline CDR1 is MDHEN and CDR2 SYDVKM. The CDR3 DNA reads as TGTGCCAGCAGTTTAGCAGGGGTACTAGATAATTCACCCCTCCACTTT. This translates into CASSLAGVLDNSPLHF.

This chain joins TRBV7-3 and TRBJ1-6; D possibly corresponds to TRBD1 (6 bases). This CDR3 has 13 amino acids. Germline CDR1 SGHTA, CDR2 FQGTGA. Trimming removed 3 bases from V and 7 bases from J, with 7 bases in between. CDR3 residues: CASSFTGNSPLHF. CDR3 DNA: TGTGCCAGCAGCTTTACAGGGAATTCACCCCTCCACTTT. Full variable domain (remainder filled in from reference TRBV7-3 and TRBJ1-6): GAGVSQTPSNKVTEKGKYVELRCDPISGHTALYWYRQSLGQGPEFLIYFQGTGAADDSGLPNDRFFAVRPEGSVSTLKIQRTERGDSAVYLCASSFTGNSPLHFGNGTRLTVT.

The chain has TRBV5-4 and TRBJ1-5; D ambiguous. Per germline, CDR1 SGHNT and CDR2 YYREEE (reference sequence). The CDR3 totals 15 residues. V was trimmed by 0 bases and J by 0 bases, leaving 7 bases between them. The CDR3 is CASSLGGNSNQPQHF. CDR3 in DNA: TGTGCCAGCAGCTTGGGCGGCAATAGCAATCAGCCCCAGCATTTT.

The CDR3 DNA follows: TGTGCCAGCAGTGGGCTATTGGGGACACTGAGCACAGATACGCAGTATTTT. It translates to CASSGLLGTLSTDTQYF. V gene TRBV2 combines with J gene TRBJ2-3, with D perhaps TRBD1 (6 bases). The V end was cut by 4 bases, the J end by 0 bases, with 17 bases between. CDR1 SNHLY and CDR2 FYNNEI come from the germline V gene. This CDR3 comprises 17 residues. Combining the CDR3 with reference TRBV2 and TRBJ2-3 gives the whole variable domain EPEVTQTPSHQVTQMGQEVILRCVPISNHLYFYWYRQILGQKVEFLVSFYNNEISEKSEIFDDQFSVERPDGSNFTLKIRSTKLEDSAMYFCASSGLLGTLSTDTQYFGPGTRLTVL.

This chain joins TRBV7-9 and TRBJ1-1, with D unclear. Germline CDR1 SEHNR, CDR2 FQNEAQ (reference sequence). Trimming left V 6 bases short and J 0 bases short, with 17 bases between. CDR3 size: 16 residues. Here the CDR3 reads CASRSDLGGLNTEAFF. CDR3 bases: TGTGCCAGCAGAAGTGATCTGGGAGGGTTGAACACTGAAGCTTTCTTT.

The J gene is TRBJ2-7, the V gene TRBV7-9; the match to TRBD1 covers 9 bases. The V gene end was trimmed by 0 bases and the J gene end by 1 base; junction bases not matched to a gene: 4. CDR1 SEHNR and CDR2 FQNEAQ come from the germline V gene (reference sequence). The CDR3 sequence is 16 residues long. CDR3 protein: CASSLAKGTGSYEQYF. The DNA for the CDR3 is TGTGCCAGCAGCTTAGCTAAGGGGACAGGGTCCTACGAGCAGTACTTC.

The chain joins TRBV2 to TRBJ1-2; D remains ambiguous. CDR1 is SNHLY and CDR2 is FYNNEI in the germline V gene. V was pared by 5 bases and J by 2 bases, with 12 bases between. The CDR3 has 14 amino acids. This chain's CDR3 is CASSTPTENYGYTF. CDR3 sequence (DNA): TGTGCCAGCAGTACCCCTACGGAGAACTATGGCTACACCTTC.

The chain joins TRBV30 to TRBJ1-3, with 9 bases matching TRBD1. J gave up 1 base and V 0 bases, and 7 bases lay outside the gene matches. The CDR3 spans 17 residues. Germline CDR1 is GTSNPN and CDR2 is SVGIG (reference sequence). The DNA for the CDR3 is TGTGCCTGGAGTGTAGTTGCCGGGACAGGGTCTGGAAACACCATATATTTT. Protein product: CAWSVVAGTGSGNTIYF.